Below are 17 T cell receptor beta chains sequenced from a single sample in a study of blood T cells in healthy people across ages. A sample-barcoded 5' primer and a J-beta primer mix were used in a second PCR of about 7 to 11 cycles. TCRdb used MiXCR to reprocess the 5' RACE reads, holding one entry per CDR3 protein. This table has about 780,000 distinct CDR3 sequences, about 46% appearing once. What was sequenced was blood. The source of these receptors is a man aged 80 or over in good health.

The chain joins TRBV6-6 to TRBJ2-4; 9 positions match TRBD2. CDR3 length equals 15 residues. V gave up 6 bases and J gave up 15 bases; unmatched junction bases: 18. The germline V gene encodes CDR1 MNHNY and CDR2 SVGAGI (reference sequence). CDR3 coding DNA: TGTGCCAGCAGCTCCACGTCTAGCGGGGCCTCTTGGGGGTACTTC. Residues: CASSSTSSGASWGYF.

The genes are TRBV9 and TRBJ1-6; D gene unclear. The CDR3 totals 14 residues. CDR1 is SGDLS, CDR2 YYNGEE, per germline. The ends were cut back, 0 bases at V and 8 bases at J, with 9 bases in the middle. The CDR3 sequence: CASSVGTLHSPLHF. CDR3 in DNA: TGTGCCAGCAGCGTAGGGACCCTTCATTCACCCCTCCACTTT.

V is TRBV12-3 or TRBV12-4 and J is TRBJ1-2, with D uncertain. Trimming pared 7 bases from V and 3 bases from J, leaving 9 bases between. The CDR3 extends over 12 amino acids. For the CDR3, the DNA is TGTGCCAGCACCCTTGTTGACTATGGCTACACCTTC. Translating it yields CASTLVDYGYTF.

A few counts support this clonotype. V usage is TRBV21-1 and J usage is TRBJ2-3; the table's D gene call, TRBD2, was not cross checked with the DNA. TRBV21-1 is classified as a pseudogene. This CDR3 is 16 amino acids long. The CDR3 bases are TGTGCCAGCAGTACAGGACTAGCGGGAGAAACAGATACGCAGTATTTT. This translates into CASSTGLAGETDTQYF.

This clonotype has a count of ten or more. The rearrangement links TRBV20-1 to TRBJ2-7; D not resolved. V was cut by 0 bases and J by 4 bases, with 16 bases left in between. Germline CDR1 reads DFQATT; CDR2 reads SNEGSKA (reference sequence). This CDR3 is built from 15 residues. CDR3 sequence (DNA): TGCAGTGCTAGAGAGGCAGTGGGCAGGAGATACGAGCAGTACTTC. Encoded protein: CSAREAVGRRYEQYF.

The chain employs TRBV5-1 and TRBJ2-7; weak D call: TRBD2 (5 bases). V was pared by 0 bases and J by 7 bases, with 14 bases between. CDR1 and CDR2 (germline): SGHRS, YFSETQ. The CDR3 runs 14 residues. CDR3 nucleotides: TGCGCCAGCAGCTTGGTACCGGGAAACAATGAGCAGTACTTC. As protein: CASSLVPGNNEQYF.

This clonotype was recorded many times. The chain has TRBV7-2 and TRBJ2-5; no firm D call. Looked up from germline, CDR1 is SGHTA and CDR2 is FQGNSA. The CDR3 extends over 13 amino acids. V lost 0 bases, J lost 4 bases, and 6 bases lay in between. The DNA for the CDR3 is TGTGCCAGCAGCTTAGCGGACGGAGAGACCCAGTACTTC. Translation gives CASSLADGETQYF.

This clonotype has a handful of counts. The rearrangement links TRBV20-1 to TRBJ2-5; 11 bases agree with TRBD1. Per the germline V gene, CDR1 is DFQATT and CDR2 is SNEGSKA (reference sequence). The CDR3 spans 13 residues. The CDR3 DNA reads TGCAGCGCCGGGACAGGGGGGGAAGAGACCCAGTACTTC. As protein: CSAGTGGEETQYF.

This chain joins TRBV20-1 and TRBJ2-1; no firm D call. The CDR3 extends over 16 amino acids. V was pared by 6 bases and J by 4 bases, with 22 bases between. Germline V CDR1 and CDR2: DFQATT, SNEGSKA (reference sequence). The CDR3 loop is CSAPSGPGGSYNEQFF. CDR3 nucleotides: TGCAGTGCCCCGTCGGGTCCGGGTGGTTCGTACAATGAGCAGTTCTTC.

This clonotype has more than one count but fewer than ten. The CDR3 here is CASSQPSGGNTGELFF. CDR3 DNA: TGTGCCAGCAGCCAACCATCCGGGGGGAACACCGGGGAGCTGTTTTTT. The chain combines TRBV7-2 with TRBJ2-2, with a weak D call TRBD2 (6 bases). The CDR3 has 16 amino acids. With 5 bases removed from V and 1 base from J, the gap between germline ends came to 14 bases. Germline CDR1 is SGHTA and CDR2 is FQGNSA.

This clonotype was observed a single time. A junction end diverges from the germline sequence, so it may reflect a read error. V is TRBV28 and J is TRBJ1-2; D remains ambiguous. The germline V gene encodes CDR1 MDHEN and CDR2 SYDVKM. The CDR3 contains 14 residues. The CDR3 is CASSLEYSPYGNTF. The CDR3 coding sequence is TGTGCCAGCAGTTTGGAGTACAGCCCTTATGGCAACACCTTC.

V gene TRBV10-3 combines with J gene TRBJ2-7, with TRBD2 identical over 15 bases. V lost 4 bases and J lost 6; bases outside the gene matches: 7. Germline CDR1 is ENHRY and CDR2 is SYGVKD. There are 16 residues in the CDR3. CDR3 loop: CAISGGGTSGRSEQYF. In DNA, the CDR3 is TGTGCCATCAGTGGAGGTGGGACTAGCGGGAGGAGCGAGCAGTACTTC.

Only a few counts were recorded for this clonotype. The chain joins TRBV28 to TRBJ2-2; the D is unclear. Trimming left V 3 bases short and J 5 bases short, with 7 bases between. In germline, CDR1 is MDHEN, CDR2 SYDVKM. The length of the CDR3 is 13 residues. CDR3 sequence reads: CASSLGRTGELFF. CDR3 DNA sequence: TGTGCCAGCAGTTTGGGCCGTACCGGGGAGCTGTTTTTT.

The V gene is TRBV3-1, the J gene TRBJ1-1; 10 positions agree with TRBD1. This CDR3 comprises 15 residues. Looked up from germline, CDR1 is LGHDT and CDR2 is YNNKEL (reference sequence). The trim removed 1 base at V and 3 bases at J, leaving 2 bases unmatched. CDR3 coding DNA: TGTGCCAGCAGCCAAGCCGGGACAGGGGACACTGAAGCTTTCTTT. Protein: CASSQAGTGDTEAFF.

The V call is TRBV2, the J call TRBJ2-7, with 9 bases matching TRBD1. Germline V CDR1 and CDR2: SNHLY, FYNNEI. CDR3 size: 16 residues. After removal of 0 bases from V and 5 bases from J, the junction contained 8 bases not matched to a gene. DNA of the CDR3: TGTGCCAGCAGTGAAGCGAGCACCGGGACAGGGCACGAGCAGTACTTC. Translated: CASSEASTGTGHEQYF.

This clonotype has only a few counts. This chain links TRBV9 with TRBJ2-4; D might be TRBD1 (5 bases). V lost 0 bases, J lost 4 bases, and 11 bases lay in between. Germline CDR1 is SGDLS and CDR2 is YYNGEE. The CDR3 is 15 residues long. The CDR3 nucleotides are TGTGCCAGCAGCGTAGACCCCGACAGAAAAAACATTCAGTACTTC. Amino acid sequence: CASSVDPDRKNIQYF.

For this clonotype: A much larger clonotype is one base distant, so this may be a read error. J is TRBJ2-7 and V is TRBV20-1; 13 bases line up with TRBD2. Germline V gene lookup returns CDR1 DFQATT and CDR2 SNEGSKA (reference sequence). The CDR3 extends over 15 amino acids. The CDR3 spells CSASPLAGGSCEQYF. The CDR3 DNA sequence: TGCAGTGCTAGTCCACTAGCGGGAGGGTCCTGCGAGCAGTACTTC.